This T cell receptor (beta chain) was found in a study of shared clonotypes between healthy human individuals. Germline CDR1 reads SGHAT; CDR2 reads FQNNGV. This CDR3 is 17 amino acids long. After removal of 2 bases from V and 5 bases from J, the junction contained 11 bases not matched to a gene. The table came from immunoSEQ multiplex PCR; TCRdb's copy has only in-frame clones and leaves some out. The sample lists hundreds of thousands of clones, 90% to 97% occurring once. The receptor was derived from a woman younger than 45 in good health. V and J are TRBV11-2 and TRBJ2-3, with 9 bases fitting TRBD2. The specimen sequenced was naive CD4+ T cells sorted from blood. The subset here: CD45RA+ positively selected. CDR3 nucleotide sequence: TGTGCCAGCAGCTTAAATTCTGGCGGGAGGGTGGGAGATACGCAGTATTTT. This translates into CASSLNSGGRVGDTQYF. Looking up the rest from reference TRBV11-2 and TRBJ2-3 gives the full variable domain: EAGVAQSPRYKIIEKRQSVAFWCNPISGHATLYWYQQILGQGPKLLIQFQNNGVVDDSQLPKDRFSAERLKGVDSTLKIQPAKLEDSAVYLCASSLNSGGRVGDTQYFGPGTRLTVL.